Included here is one TCR beta chain sequence, with context. This receptor's antigen is unknown. These data belong to a study of T cells expressing NK-cell markers (TCRdb year 2020). Notes on the research overall: TCR beta-chain repertoires were profiled in sorted CD3+CD56+NKG2C+, CD3+CD56+NKG2C- and CD3+CD56-NKG2C+ T-cell subsets from several donors. Among the eight sequenced donors, seven were HCMV-seropositive and one was HCMV-seronegative. The eight sequenced donors were randomly selected healthy volunteers, three men and five women. The libraries were sequenced on Illumina HiSeq 2000/2500, MiSeq or NextSeq, producing 2 x 150 bp reads.

From a lookup of the germline V gene, CDR1 and CDR2 are MNHEY and SVGAGI. The CDR3 spans 12 residues, from the cysteine through the phenylalanine. No DNA is recorded. Sequencing took place on an Illumina HiSeq 2000. TCR beta cDNA libraries were made by 5'RACE template switching that added a universal primer site and unique molecular identifiers. cDNA synthesis was primed from the TCR beta constant segment, followed by two successive PCR amplification steps. The authors processed their data as follows. Reads were demultiplexed and grouped by UMI with MIGEC, and clonotypes were assembled and quantified with MiTCR. To exclude erroneous sequences, only TCR cDNA sequences supported by at least two reads were retained. The tcR package was used for downstream repertoire analysis, and clonotypes were matched between fractions using CDR3 nucleotide sequence together with V segment. Antigen specificity was annotated against VDJdb with VDJmatch, allowing one amino acid substitution in CDR3. The reads underwent TCRdb reprocessing, giving one record for each CDR3 protein sequence and no DNA. For this entry, the V and J calls and clone size follow TCRdb and not the study's own pipeline. This specimen's table enumerates a few hundred thousand distinct CDR3 sequences. Together, the top ten hold roughly 5.2% of the sample.

HCMV-specific IgG was detected in serum with a commercial ELISA kit to determine HCMV serostatus. Ficoll density gradient centrifugation was used to isolate peripheral blood mononuclear cells from blood. What the study reported, not specific to this receptor: Whether the expanded NKG2C-expressing T cell clones were specific for HCMV antigens was left unclear. Those dominant clonotypes were again the most abundant among CD3+CD56-NKG2C+ cells in four donors, at about 28.3-65%. In about six donors, the dominant CD3+CD56+NKG2C+ clonotypes were found to rank among the top 10 CD8+ clonotypes and to make up about 1.0-8% of CD8+ T cells.

The chain employs TRBV6-5 and TRBJ1-1; TCRdb gives TRBD1 as the D gene, but with no DNA this cannot be confirmed. Sequenced input: blood T cells: a sorted CD56 or NKG2C T cell subset, CD4+ or CD8+ T cells, or bulk PBMC T cells (not recorded which). The source of this sequence is a man aged 18 to 69 in good health. CDR3 sequence: CASRRGQGNAFF.